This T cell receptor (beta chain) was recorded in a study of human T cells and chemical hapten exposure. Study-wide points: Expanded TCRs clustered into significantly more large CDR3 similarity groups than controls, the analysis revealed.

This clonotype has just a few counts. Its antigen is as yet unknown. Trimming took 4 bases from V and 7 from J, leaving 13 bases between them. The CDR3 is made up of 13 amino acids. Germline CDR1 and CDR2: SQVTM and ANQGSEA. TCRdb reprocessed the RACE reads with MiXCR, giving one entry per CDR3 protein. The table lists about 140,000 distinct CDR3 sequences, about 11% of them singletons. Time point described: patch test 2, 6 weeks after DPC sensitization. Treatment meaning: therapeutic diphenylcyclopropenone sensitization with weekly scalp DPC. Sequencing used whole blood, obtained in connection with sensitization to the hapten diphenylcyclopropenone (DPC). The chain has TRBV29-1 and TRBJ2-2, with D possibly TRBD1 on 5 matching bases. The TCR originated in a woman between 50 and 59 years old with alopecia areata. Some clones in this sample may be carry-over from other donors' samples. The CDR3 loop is CSVVGRVGGELFF. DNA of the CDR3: TGCAGCGTTGTTGGCAGGGTAGGCGGGGAGCTGTTTTTT.